This T cell receptor beta chain originates from a study of early T cells in non-severe SARS-CoV-2 infection. The V and J ends lost 8 bases and 2 bases, in that order; junction bases with no gene match: 6. The CDR3 runs to 14 residues. Germline assignment: CDR1 KGHDR and CDR2 SFDVKD. Molecules of cDNA were individually given unique molecular identifiers that were attached to them. A single record per CDR3 protein comes from TCRdb applying MiXCR to the 5' RACE reads. This sample has 70,000 to 90,000 distinct CDR3 sequences; 10% to 15% occur once, and the top ten carry more than 3%. The genes are TRBV24-1 and TRBJ2-3, with TRBD1 identical over 7 bases. The TCR sequence derives from an adult who was a healthcare worker with PCR-confirmed SARS-CoV-2 infection or an uninfected control (not recorded which). Sequenced sample: whole blood. CDR3 sequence reads: CATKATGTTDTQYF. The CDR3 coding sequence is TGTGCCACCAAGGCGACAGGGACCACAGATACGCAGTATTTT.